The clone carrying this T cell receptor beta chain was seen many times. This record comes from a study of T cells in Graves' hyperthyroidism and ophthalmopathy. Germline CDR1 reads MGHDK; CDR2 reads SYGVNS. This CDR3 contains 15 residues. V gave up 3 bases and J gave up 0 bases, with 11 bases separating them. Amplification of TCR beta CDR3 regions was performed using RNA transcripts as template. First-round RT-PCR of the TCR CDR3 relied on the HTBI primer set. Each CDR3 protein is one row after TCRdb ran MiXCR on the multiplex PCR reads. The sample lists some 270,000 distinct CDR3 sequences, approximately 23% occurring once.

The sample taken for sequencing was blood. The sequence derives from a woman in her forties with Graves' ophthalmopathy. The chain carries TRBV25-1 and TRBJ1-1; D gene unclear. The CDR3 DNA follows: TGTGCCAGCAGTGAGGGGTGGGAGGTGAACACTGAAGCTTTCTTT. Amino acid sequence: CASSEGWEVNTEAFF.